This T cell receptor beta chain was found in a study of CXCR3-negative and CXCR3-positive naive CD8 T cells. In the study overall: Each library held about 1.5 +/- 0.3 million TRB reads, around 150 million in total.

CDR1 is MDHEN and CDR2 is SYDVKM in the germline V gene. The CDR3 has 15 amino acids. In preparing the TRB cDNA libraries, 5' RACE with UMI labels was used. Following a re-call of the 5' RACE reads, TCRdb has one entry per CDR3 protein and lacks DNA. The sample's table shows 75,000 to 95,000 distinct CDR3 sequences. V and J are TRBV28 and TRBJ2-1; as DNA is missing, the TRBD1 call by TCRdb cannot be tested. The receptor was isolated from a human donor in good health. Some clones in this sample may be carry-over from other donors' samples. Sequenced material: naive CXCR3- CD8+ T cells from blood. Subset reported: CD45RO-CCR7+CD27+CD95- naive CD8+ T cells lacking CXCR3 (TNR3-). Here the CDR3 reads CASRPGDFSYNEQFF.